The 25 T cell receptor beta chains given below trace back to one sample, sequenced in a study of blood T cell repertoires in COVID-19. Here immunoSEQ multiplex PCR was the method, and the copy in TCRdb shows in-frame clones only, minus some. This sample has 95,000 to 150,000 clones, with roughly 90% found just once. Sequencing was carried out using peripheral blood. The receptors come from a woman of 80 years or more with acute or convalescent COVID-19.

The rearrangement uses TRBV28 and TRBJ1-2; perhaps TRBD1 as D (6 bases). The V end lost 6 bases, the J end lost 6 bases, and 17 bases lay between the germline ends. The germline V gene has CDR1 MDHEN and CDR2 SYDVKM. This CDR3 is built from 14 residues. As DNA, the CDR3 is TGTGCCAGCAGGACACAGCAGGGGCGGGATGGCTACACCTTC. It specifies CASRTQQGRDGYTF.

The chain joins TRBV11-2 to TRBJ2-1; TRBD2 matches 7 bases. J lost 7 bases, V lost 1 base, and 4 bases had no gene match. The CDR3 totals 14 residues. Germline values: CDR1 SGHAT, CDR2 FQNNGV. The CDR3 region has the DNA TGTGCCAGCAGCTTAGCGGGGGGTCTGAATGAGCAGTTCTTC. It specifies CASSLAGGLNEQFF. The full variable domain, its missing parts supplied by reference TRBV11-2 and TRBJ2-1, is EAGVAQSPRYKIIEKRQSVAFWCNPISGHATLYWYQQILGQGPKLLIQFQNNGVVDDSQLPKDRFSAERLKGVDSTLKIQPAKLEDSAVYLCASSLAGGLNEQFFGPGTRLTVL.

This rearrangement joins TRBV6-5 to TRBJ2-7, with 7 positions matching TRBD2. This CDR3 contains 15 residues. The germline CDR1 and CDR2 sequences are MNHEY and SVGAGI. The trim removed 6 bases at V and 6 bases at J, leaving 14 bases unmatched. The CDR3 bases are TGTGCCAGCAGACCTGATCTGCGGGAGTTCGGCGAGCAGTACTTC. As protein: CASRPDLREFGEQYF.

The chain uses TRBV5-1 and TRBJ1-2; a possible D gene is TRBD1 (6 bases). CDR1 is SGHRS, CDR2 YFSETQ, per germline. The CDR3 is 15 amino acids. V lost 4 bases and J lost 4, with 17 bases in between. The CDR3 DNA sequence: TGCGCCAGCAGCCCGGGTGGACAGAGGGGCTATGGCTACACCTTC. Residues: CASSPGGQRGYGYTF.

The genes are TRBV28 and TRBJ1-2; TRBD1 agrees at 7 bases. The CDR3 extends over 13 amino acids. Losses at the gene ends were 3 bases for V and 4 bases for J; bases not matched to a gene: 2. Germline V gene lookup returns CDR1 MDHEN and CDR2 SYDVKM. The CDR3 spells CASSFDRAYGYTF. Here the CDR3 DNA reads TGTGCCAGCAGTTTCGACAGGGCCTATGGCTACACCTTC.

The gene calls are TRBV9 and TRBJ2-5, with D possibly matching TRBD1 (6 bases). This CDR3 has 16 residues. CDR1 and CDR2 (germline): SGDLS, YYNGEE. Trimming left V 0 bases short and J 3 bases short, with 15 bases between. For the CDR3, the DNA is TGTGCCAGCAGCGTAGGAGGAGGACGACAGGAAGAGACCCAGTACTTC. It yields the protein CASSVGGGRQEETQYF.

This chain connects TRBV18 to TRBJ1-2; possibly TRBD1 for D (6 bases). The CDR3 runs to 13 residues. Germline-derived CDR1 and CDR2 are KGHSH and LQKENI. Trimming removed 5 bases at V and 6 bases at J, with 13 bases between. CDR3 residues: CASSSQGEDGYTF. Here the CDR3 DNA reads TGTGCCAGCTCATCACAGGGAGAGGATGGCTACACCTTC.

The chain joins TRBV2 to TRBJ1-2; the D gene is possibly TRBD1 (6 bases). CDR3 size: 13 residues. Trimming took 4 bases from V and 6 from J, leaving 12 bases between them. Germline V gene data show CDR1 as SNHLY and CDR2 as FYNNEI. The CDR3 loop reads CASSVDRTDGYTF. Here the CDR3 DNA reads TGTGCCAGCAGTGTAGACAGGACGGATGGCTACACCTTC.

The chain links TRBV27 to TRBJ1-1; D might be TRBD1 (6 bases). CDR3 length: 17 amino acids. The germline V gene encodes CDR1 MNHEY and CDR2 SMNVEV (reference sequence). With 0 bases removed from V and 0 bases from J, the gap between germline ends came to 14 bases. The CDR3 loop is CASSLSAGAVMNTEAFF. DNA of the CDR3: TGTGCCAGCAGTTTATCCGCAGGGGCCGTAATGAACACTGAAGCTTTCTTT.

The table lists this clone with a count of one. CDR3 loop: CASRPRQTLSNQPQHF. DNA for the CDR3: TGTGCCAGCAGGCCTCGACAGACTCTTAGCAATCAGCCCCAGCATTTT. The chain has TRBV6-2 or TRBV6-3 and TRBJ1-5; D perhaps matches TRBD1 (5 bases). Germline CDR1 and CDR2: MNHEY and SVGEGT. V was trimmed by 6 bases and J by 0 bases, leaving 15 bases between them. The CDR3 consists of 16 residues.

The rearrangement links TRBV4-2 to TRBJ2-3; unclear D gene. CDR1 is LGHNA, CDR2 YNFKEQ, per germline. CDR3 length equals 14 residues. Trimming cost V 0 bases and J 5 bases, with 9 bases left between them. CDR3 sequence reads: CASSQENFIDTQYF. In DNA form, the CDR3 reads TGTGCCAGCAGCCAAGAGAACTTTATAGATACGCAGTATTTT.

V gene TRBV5-1 combines with J gene TRBJ2-7; 8 positions agree with TRBD2. V gave up 0 bases and J gave up 3 bases; unmatched junction bases: 2. In germline, CDR1 is SGHRS, CDR2 YFSETQ. This CDR3 comprises 14 residues. CDR3 in amino acids: CASSLAGGGYEQYF. In DNA, the CDR3 is TGCGCCAGCAGCTTGGCGGGAGGGGGCTACGAGCAGTACTTC. The variable domain in full, completed from reference TRBV5-1 and TRBJ2-7, reads KAGVTQTPRYLIKTRGQQVTLSCSPISGHRSVSWYQQTPGQGLQFLFEYFSETQRNKGNFPGRFSGRQFSNSRSEMNVSTLELGDSALYLCASSLAGGGYEQYFGPGTRLTVT.

The rearrangement joins TRBV9 to TRBJ1-2; D is perhaps TRBD1 (6 bases). The CDR3 sequence is 13 residues long. V lost 3 bases and J lost 8, with 14 bases in between. Germline assignment: CDR1 SGDLS and CDR2 YYNGEE. In DNA, the CDR3 is TGTGCCAGCAGCGGAAGGGGGACCAGCGGCTACACCTTC. It codes for CASSGRGTSGYTF.

A few counts support this clone. The CDR3 nucleotides read TGTGCCGCAGGGCGGGGGAAGAACACTGAAGCTTTCTTT. Protein product: CAAGRGKNTEAFF. The chain carries TRBV12-3 or TRBV12-4 and TRBJ1-1, with a tentative D call TRBD1 (5 bases). The V end lost 11 bases, the J end lost 1 base, and 14 bases lay between the germline ends. This CDR3 is 13 amino acids long.

The rearrangement links TRBV27 to TRBJ1-1; 12 bases are a match to TRBD1. The trim removed 5 bases at V and 6 bases at J, leaving 7 bases unmatched. The CDR3 totals 15 residues. Germline V lookup: CDR1 MNHEY, CDR2 SMNVEV (reference sequence). The CDR3 coding sequence is TGTGCCAGCAGTGCACTGGGACAGGGGGCGGCTGAAGCTTTCTTT. Protein sequence: CASSALGQGAAEAFF.

The CDR3 region has the DNA TGTGCCTTTGGGACAGAAAACTATGGCTACACCTTC. It is translated as CAFGTENYGYTF. This chain links TRBV2 with TRBJ1-2; TRBD1 agrees at 7 bases. This CDR3 comprises 12 residues. From germline, CDR1 is SNHLY and CDR2 FYNNEI. V shed 11 bases, J shed 2 bases, and the junction held 5 bases outside the gene matches.

The chain couples TRBV15 to TRBJ1-1, with a possible D match to TRBD1 (5 bases). CDR1 and CDR2 (germline): LNHNV, YYDKDF (reference sequence). V was cut by 9 bases and J by 2 bases, with 16 bases left in between. There are 14 residues in the CDR3. The DNA for the CDR3 is TGTGCCACTAAAATCGCAGGGCCCAACACTGAAGCTTTCTTT. The encoded protein is CATKIAGPNTEAFF.

The CDR3 DNA reads as TGTGCCAGCAGCTTTTACAGGGGGGCCACTGAAGCTTTCTTT. The encoded protein is CASSFYRGATEAFF. This chain uses TRBV5-8 with TRBJ1-1; TRBD1 aligns across 8 bases. Germline V lookup: CDR1 SGHTS, CDR2 YDEGEE. The ends lost 2 bases at V and 4 bases at J; junction bases unmatched: 4. The CDR3 loop spans 14 amino acids.

The chain carries TRBV9 and TRBJ2-7; 11 bases map to TRBD1. Unmatched junction bases numbered 12, after V lost 0 bases and J lost 4 bases. This CDR3 has 18 amino acids. In germline, CDR1 is SGDLS, CDR2 YYNGEE. The CDR3 DNA is TGTGCCAGCAGCGTAGGATGGACAGGGGGCCTGAGTAATTACGAGCAGTACTTC. This codes for CASSVGWTGGLSNYEQYF.

This chain uses TRBV21-1 with TRBJ2-7; the listed D gene, TRBD2, was not tested against the DNA. TRBV21-1 constitutes a pseudogene. The CDR3 has 18 residues. This chain's CDR3 is CASIPSSRWDRARGEQYF. The CDR3 DNA is TGTGCCAGCATCCCGTCATCTCGGTGGGATCGGGCCCGAGGGGAGCAGTACTTC.

The chain combines TRBV15 with TRBJ2-1, with 9 nucleotides matching TRBD2. The trim removed 0 bases at V and 7 bases at J, leaving 7 bases unmatched. The V gene's germline CDR1 is LNHNV and CDR2 YYDKDF (reference sequence). The CDR3 extends over 16 amino acids. In DNA form, the CDR3 reads TGTGCCACCAGCAGAGATCGAAGAGCGGGAGGTAATGAGCAGTTCTTC. Its translation is CATSRDRRAGGNEQFF.

This chain connects TRBV3-1 (or the pseudogene TRBV3-2) to TRBJ2-2; 10 bases map to TRBD1. CDR3 length equals 16 residues. Germline CDR1 and CDR2: LGHDT and YNNKEL (reference sequence). V trimming: 4 bases; J trimming: 7 bases; junction bases outside the gene matches: 9. CDR3 in DNA: TGTGCCAGCAGCCCCCAGAGGACAGGGGGTTTCGGGGAGCTGTTTTTT. Amino acids: CASSPQRTGGFGELFF.

V gene TRBV19 combines with J gene TRBJ1-6, with D maybe TRBD1 (5 bases). With 4 bases removed from V and 7 bases from J, the gap between germline ends came to 11 bases. The germline gives CDR1 LNHDA, CDR2 SQIVND (reference sequence). This CDR3 region has 14 residues. In DNA, the CDR3 is TGTGCCAGTAGTACGGGCAGGGCGAATTCACCCCTCCACTTT. This sequence encodes CASSTGRANSPLHF.

This clone was picked up one time. This chain links TRBV5-1 with TRBJ1-3; 7 bases are shared with TRBD1. The germline CDR1 and CDR2 sequences are SGHRS and YFSETQ. CDR3 length: 14 amino acids. The V gene end was trimmed by 4 bases and the J gene end by 1 base; junction bases not matched to a gene: 2. As DNA, the CDR3 is TGCGCCAGCAGCCAGGGGGTTTCTGGAAACACCATATATTTT. Protein sequence: CASSQGVSGNTIYF.

The chain employs TRBV6-5 and TRBJ1-5; D is ambiguous. V shed 8 bases and J shed 3 bases, with 11 bases lying between them. Germline-derived CDR1 and CDR2 are MNHEY and SVGAGI. CDR3 length equals 13 residues. CDR3 sequence (DNA): TGTGCCAGCGCTACAGCGGTCAATCAGCCCCAGCATTTT. This encodes CASATAVNQPQHF.